This T cell receptor beta chain came from a study of blood T cell repertoires in COVID-19. Whole-study context: Collection of acute and convalescent COVID-19 samples took place in the United States, Italy and Spain. Sample material is recorded as cDNA or gDNA derived from T cells, B-cell-depleted T cells, or PBMCs.

The method was immunoSEQ multiplex PCR; TCRdb's version includes in-frame clones alone and lacks a portion of them. The sample consists of about 240,000 clones, about three quarters of them appearing once. V was cut by 6 bases and J by 7 bases, with 10 bases left in between. CDR3 length: 12 residues. The V and J genes are TRBV12-3 or TRBV12-4 and TRBJ2-1, with a weak D call TRBD1 (5 bases). This TCR was sampled from a woman of 80 years or more with acute or convalescent COVID-19. Sequenced input: peripheral blood. CDR3: CASSKDTNEQFF. Here the CDR3 DNA reads TGTGCCAGCAGCAAGGACACGAATGAGCAGTTCTTC.